This T cell receptor beta chain was retrieved from a study of Graves' ophthalmopathy and Graves' hyperthyroidism. General observations from the study: A 13-signature model separated ophthalmopathy from stable hyperthyroidism, reaching roughly 85% sensitivity and less than 83% specificity cross-validated. Most thyroid clonotypes with frequency above 0.001 were detected in blood too.

The germline gives CDR1 SGHRS, CDR2 YFSETQ. Trimming removed 3 bases at V and 3 bases at J, with 16 bases between. The CDR3 runs 15 residues. Scientists amplified the TCR beta CDR3 regions from RNA transcripts. Amplification began with first-round RT-PCR using HTBI primers, then second-round multiplex PCR was performed. Each CDR3 protein is one row after TCRdb ran MiXCR on the multiplex PCR reads. Seen here are about 550,000 distinct CDR3 sequences, under 40% observed once, and the top ten hold about 4.6%. In this sample, this clonotype turned up many times. As yet, its antigen is unknown. Material for sequencing was peripheral blood or thyroid tissue (not recorded which). This receptor was taken from an adult man with Graves' hyperthyroidism. The rearrangement uses TRBV5-1 and TRBJ2-7; perhaps D is TRBD1 or TRBD2 (5 bases each). Here the CDR3 reads CASSSGTGRSYEQYF. CDR3 sequence (DNA): TGCGCCAGCAGCTCAGGGACGGGGCGAAGCTACGAGCAGTACTTC.